Shown below are 3 T cell receptor beta chains from a single sample sequenced in a study of T-cell reconstitution after alpha-beta-depleted transplantation in children. Unique molecular identifiers were built into the TCRbeta library. TCRdb ran MiXCR on the PCR reads and lists one entry per CDR3 protein. The data contain 350,000 to 450,000 distinct CDR3 sequences, 20% of them singletons. The material sequenced was PBMCs from the stem cell graft donor, taken from the stem cell graft. Source of these receptors: a human donor who donated a stem cell graft to a child with acute myeloid leukemia.

This clonotype was observed many times. This chain links TRBV7-2 with TRBJ2-1; the match to TRBD2 covers 10 bases. CDR3 length equals 15 residues. The germline CDR1 and CDR2 sequences are SGHTA and FQGNSA. V was pared by 5 bases and J by 7 bases, with 8 bases of the junction left unmatched. Here the CDR3 DNA reads TGTGCCAGCAGCCCCCTAGCGGGAGTAAATAATGAGCAGTTCTTC. As protein: CASSPLAGVNNEQFF.

There are many counts of this clonotype. This chain connects TRBV24-1 to TRBJ2-1; TRBD2 aligns across 14 bases. Germline V lookup: CDR1 KGHDR, CDR2 SFDVKD. V gave up 9 bases and J gave up 7 bases; unmatched junction bases: 4. This CDR3 has 14 amino acids. CDR3 in amino acids: CATRGTSGRNEQFF. The CDR3 region has the DNA TGTGCCACCCGAGGGACTAGCGGGAGAAATGAGCAGTTCTTC.

The rearrangement links TRBV10-3 to TRBJ1-1; D remains unclear. V lost 6 bases and J 4 bases, leaving 9 bases between the germline ends. Germline V lookup: CDR1 ENHRY, CDR2 SYGVKD. This CDR3 is 12 amino acids long. DNA of the CDR3: TGTGCCATCAGCGGTCTCGGCACTGAAGCTTTCTTT. It specifies CAISGLGTEAFF.